This T cell receptor beta chain was identified during a study of blood T cell repertoires in COVID-19. Turning to the study itself: T cells, B-cell-depleted T cells, or PBMCs supplied cDNA or gDNA.

Produced via immunoSEQ multiplex PCR; TCRdb's table is partial and in-frame only. The profile shows 100,000 to 150,000 clones, approximately 90% of them singletons. The origin of this receptor is a man aged 45-65 years with active or convalescent COVID-19. The sequenced sample was peripheral blood.

The DNA of the CDR3 is TGTGCCAGCAGTTTGGGACTAGCGGGAGTTCCCGGGGCCAACGTCCTGACTTTC. Its translation is CASSLGLAGVPGANVLTF. J is TRBJ2-6 and V is TRBV27; 14 positions agree with TRBD2. Germline assignment: CDR1 MNHEY and CDR2 SMNVEV (reference sequence). V shed 3 bases, J shed 4 bases, and the junction held 5 bases outside the gene matches. This CDR3 region has 18 residues.